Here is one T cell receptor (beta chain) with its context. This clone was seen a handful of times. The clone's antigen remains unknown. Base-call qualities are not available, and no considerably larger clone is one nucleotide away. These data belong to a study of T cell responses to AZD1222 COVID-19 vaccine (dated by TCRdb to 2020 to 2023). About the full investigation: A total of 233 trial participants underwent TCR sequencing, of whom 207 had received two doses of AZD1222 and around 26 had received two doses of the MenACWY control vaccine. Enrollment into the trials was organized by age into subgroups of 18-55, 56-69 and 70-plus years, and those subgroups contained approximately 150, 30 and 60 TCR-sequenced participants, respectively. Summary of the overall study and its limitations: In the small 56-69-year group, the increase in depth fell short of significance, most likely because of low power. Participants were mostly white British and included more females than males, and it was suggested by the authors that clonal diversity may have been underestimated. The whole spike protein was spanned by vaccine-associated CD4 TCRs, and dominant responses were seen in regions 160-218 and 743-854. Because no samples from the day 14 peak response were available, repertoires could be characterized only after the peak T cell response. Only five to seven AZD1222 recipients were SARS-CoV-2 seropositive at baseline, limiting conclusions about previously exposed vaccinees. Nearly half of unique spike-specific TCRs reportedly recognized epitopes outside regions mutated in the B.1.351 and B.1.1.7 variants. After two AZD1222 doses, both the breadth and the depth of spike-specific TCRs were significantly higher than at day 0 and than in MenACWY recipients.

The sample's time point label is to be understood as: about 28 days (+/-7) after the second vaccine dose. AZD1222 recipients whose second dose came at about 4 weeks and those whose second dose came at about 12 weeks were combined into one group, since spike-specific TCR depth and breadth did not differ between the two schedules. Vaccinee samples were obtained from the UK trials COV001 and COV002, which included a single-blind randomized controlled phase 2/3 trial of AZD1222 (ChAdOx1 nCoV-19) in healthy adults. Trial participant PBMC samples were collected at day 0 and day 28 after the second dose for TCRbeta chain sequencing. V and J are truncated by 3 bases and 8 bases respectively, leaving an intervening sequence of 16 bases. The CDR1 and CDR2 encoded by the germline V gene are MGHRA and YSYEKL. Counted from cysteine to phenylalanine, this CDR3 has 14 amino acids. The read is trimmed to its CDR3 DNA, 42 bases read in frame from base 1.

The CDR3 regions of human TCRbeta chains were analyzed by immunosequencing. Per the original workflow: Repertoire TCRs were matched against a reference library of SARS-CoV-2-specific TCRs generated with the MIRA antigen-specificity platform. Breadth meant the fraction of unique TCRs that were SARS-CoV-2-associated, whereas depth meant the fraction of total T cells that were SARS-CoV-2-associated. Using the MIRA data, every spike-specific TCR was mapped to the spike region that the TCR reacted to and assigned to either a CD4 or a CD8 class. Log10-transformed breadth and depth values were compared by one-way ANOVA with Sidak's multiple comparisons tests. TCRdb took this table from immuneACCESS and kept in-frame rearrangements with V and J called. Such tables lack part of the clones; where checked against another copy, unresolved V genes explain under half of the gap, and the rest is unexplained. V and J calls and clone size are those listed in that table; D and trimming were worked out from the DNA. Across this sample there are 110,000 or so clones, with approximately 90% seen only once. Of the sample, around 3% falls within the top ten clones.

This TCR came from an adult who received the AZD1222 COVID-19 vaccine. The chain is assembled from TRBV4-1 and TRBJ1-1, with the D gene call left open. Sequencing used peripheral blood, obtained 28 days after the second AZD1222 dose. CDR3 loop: CASSHSGTLGEAFF. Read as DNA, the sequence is TGCGCCAGCAGCCATTCAGGAACCCTAGGGGAAGCTTTCTTT.